The following is a TCR beta chain sequence with its context. Antigen: not known. This specimen comes from a study of cytomegalovirus exposure and HLA in healthy donors. Study-wide findings and caveats: The study designated 150 to 200 TCR beta chains cytomegalovirus-associated. In a later analysis, fewer than 20,000 TCR beta sequences were associated with HLA alleles at 0.05 false discovery rate. Among the sequence variants, a highly shared cluster was likely an artifact of sequencing.

Primers for the PCR totalled 60 Vbeta and 13 Jbeta. Repertoires were generated with immunoSEQ multiplex PCR, while TCRdb's copy carries only in-frame clones and drops some. The table includes some 150,000 clones, about 77% detected once. J gave up 9 bases and V 7 bases, and 8 bases lay outside the gene matches. From germline, CDR1 is SGHAT and CDR2 FQNNGV. This CDR3 contains 15 residues. The chain employs TRBV11-2 and TRBJ2-1; the match to TRBD2 covers 14 bases. The sample comprised PBMCs. The TCR sequence derives from a woman between 45 and 60 years old in good health and CMV-seronegative. The CDR3 region is CASILGLAGGIEQFF. CDR3 DNA: TGTGCCAGCATCCTCGGACTAGCGGGAGGTATTGAGCAGTTCTTC.